Reported below is one T cell receptor (beta chain). This sample is drawn from a study of blood T cell repertoires in COVID-19. Looking at the study overall: There were acute and convalescent COVID-19 samples, and they came from the United States, Italy and Spain. T cells, B-cell-depleted T cells, or PBMCs provided the cDNA or gDNA that served as material.

The CDR3 length is 14 residues. Germline V gene data show CDR1 as LGHDT and CDR2 as YNNKEL (reference sequence). V lost 1 base and J lost 6, with 11 bases in between. In the study's own analysis: Reference gene primer amplification gave estimated nucleated cell counts. Only in-frame clones appear in the TCRdb table, and some are missing; sequencing was by immunoSEQ multiplex PCR. Clone size and V and J calls were adopted from that table, with D and trimming inferred from the DNA. This sample carries more than 150,000 clones, about 87% of them seen once, and the ten largest clones take around 2.7%. The chain combines TRBV3-1 (or the pseudogene TRBV3-2) with TRBJ2-3; possible D gene TRBD2, 5 bases. The sequence came from a middle-aged man with active or convalescent COVID-19. The specimen was peripheral blood. The CDR3 region has the DNA TGTGCCAGCAGCCAAGGGACTCATAGTGATACGCAGTATTTT. This gives the protein CASSQGTHSDTQYF.